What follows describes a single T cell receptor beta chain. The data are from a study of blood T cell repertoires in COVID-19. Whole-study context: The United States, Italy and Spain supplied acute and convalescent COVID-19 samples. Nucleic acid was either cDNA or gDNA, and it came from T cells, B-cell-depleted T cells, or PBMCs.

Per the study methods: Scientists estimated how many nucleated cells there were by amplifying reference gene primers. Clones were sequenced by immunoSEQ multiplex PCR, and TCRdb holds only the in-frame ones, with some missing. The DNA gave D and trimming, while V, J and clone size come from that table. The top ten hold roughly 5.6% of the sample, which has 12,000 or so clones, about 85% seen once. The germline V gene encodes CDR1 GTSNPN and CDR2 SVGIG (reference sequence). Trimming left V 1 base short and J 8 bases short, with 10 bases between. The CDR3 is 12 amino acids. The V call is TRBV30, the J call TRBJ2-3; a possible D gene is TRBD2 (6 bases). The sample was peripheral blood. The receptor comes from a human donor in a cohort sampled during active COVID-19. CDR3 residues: CAWSGGSGTQYF. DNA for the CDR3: TGTGCCTGGAGTGGGGGTAGCGGTACGCAGTATTTT.